Shown below are 11 T cell receptor beta chains from a single sample sequenced in a study of shared clonotypes between healthy human individuals. The data were produced by immunoSEQ multiplex PCR, yet TCRdb's version contains in-frame clones alone and is incomplete. The table includes around 700,000 clones, about two thirds detected once. The sequenced material came from memory CD4+ T cells sorted from blood. Subset: CD45RA-negative fraction. The receptors were sampled from a woman aged 25 to 39 in good health.

This rearrangement joins TRBV28 to TRBJ2-5; 13 bases map to TRBD2. The CDR3 runs to 17 residues. Trimming took 5 bases from V and 4 from J; bases not matched to a gene: 10. Germline CDR1 MDHEN, CDR2 SYDVKM. The CDR3 loop reads CASSTRTSGSISETQYF. In nucleotides, the CDR3 is TGTGCCAGCAGTACCCGGACTAGCGGGAGTATTTCAGAGACCCAGTACTTC. Drawing the rest from reference TRBV28 and TRBJ2-5, the complete variable domain is DVKVTQSSRYLVKRTGEKVFLECVQDMDHENMFWYRQDPGLGLRLIYFSYDVKMKEKGDIPEGYSVSREKKERFSLILESASTNQTSMYLCASSTRTSGSISETQYFGPGTRLLVL.

This clone was seen more than once but under ten times. The rearrangement joins TRBV6-5 to TRBJ1-2; 8 nucleotides match TRBD1. V was pared by 10 bases and J by 5 bases, with 3 bases of the junction left unmatched. The CDR3 consists of 11 residues. The germline CDR1 and CDR2 sequences are MNHEY and SVGAGI. CDR3 in amino acids: CATRGPYGYTF. CDR3 nucleotide sequence: TGTGCCACCAGGGGGCCGTATGGCTACACCTTC.

V usage is TRBV6-5 and J usage is TRBJ1-2; TRBD1 is a possible D gene (5 bases). Germline V gene sequence: CDR1 MNHEY, CDR2 SVGAGI. V lost 0 bases to trimming and J lost 5 bases, with 13 bases between them. This CDR3 contains 15 residues. Written as DNA, the CDR3 is TGTGCCAGCAGTTACTCGGGACGGGGGTCGTATGGCTACACCTTC. Its translation is CASSYSGRGSYGYTF.

J is TRBJ2-2 and V is TRBV11-2; D remains ambiguous. The CDR3 extends over 16 amino acids. The germline V and J ends were trimmed by 2 bases and 2 bases, with 12 bases remaining between them. Per the germline V gene, CDR1 is SGHAT and CDR2 is FQNNGV. The CDR3 here is CASSLFGRTNTGELFF. The CDR3 DNA follows: TGTGCCAGCAGCTTATTCGGTCGGACCAACACCGGGGAGCTGTTTTTT.

The sample holds one count of this clone. V gene TRBV2 combines with J gene TRBJ2-5; D is undetermined. Per germline, CDR1 SNHLY and CDR2 FYNNEI. This CDR3 region has 14 residues. Trimming removed 6 bases from V and 5 bases from J, with 16 bases in between. CDR3 coding DNA: TGTGCCAGCAGCCGGAACACCGCCGGGGAGACCCAGTACTTC. This sequence encodes CASSRNTAGETQYF.

This chain uses TRBV4-2 with TRBJ2-7; TRBD2 matches 9 bases. This CDR3 spans 14 amino acids. The germline CDR1 and CDR2 sequences are LGHNA and YNFKEQ. The V gene end was trimmed by 4 bases and the J gene end by 3 bases; junction bases not matched to a gene: 4. CDR3 region: CASSLAGAGYEQYF. Here the CDR3 DNA reads TGTGCCAGCAGCCTAGCGGGAGCTGGCTACGAGCAGTACTTC.

The V gene is TRBV10-3, the J gene TRBJ1-4; 8 bases are shared with TRBD1. Germline V gives CDR1 ENHRY, CDR2 SYGVKD. The V gene end was trimmed by 5 bases and the J gene end by 0 bases; junction bases not matched to a gene: 5. The CDR3 sequence is 16 residues long. The CDR3 DNA follows: TGTGCCATCAGTCGGACAGGGTCGGCAACTAATGAAAAACTGTTTTTT. Its translation is CAISRTGSATNEKLFF.

In its sample, this clone was seen a few times. In the same sample, other DNA sequences code for this CDR3. This chain links TRBV19 with TRBJ1-1; weak D call: TRBD1 (6 bases). Germline V CDR1 and CDR2: LNHDA, SQIVND (reference sequence). This CDR3 spans 14 amino acids. Trimming stripped 3 bases from V and 0 bases from J, with 8 bases between. CDR3 nucleotide sequence: TGTGCCAGTAGTATCGGACAGTTGAACACTGAAGCTTTCTTT. It specifies CASSIGQLNTEAFF.

In its sample, this clone was seen a few times. The V call is TRBV19, the J call TRBJ2-1; TRBD2 aligns across 11 bases. The CDR3 totals 16 residues. V lost 6 bases and J lost 10; bases outside the gene matches: 14. The germline CDR1 and CDR2 sequences are LNHDA and SQIVND (reference sequence). The CDR3 DNA reads TGTGCCAGTAGCCTCTGGGCACTAGCGGGAGATGACGAGCAGTTCTTC. The encoded protein is CASSLWALAGDDEQFF.

This clone was seen a few times. The identical CDR3 is also encoded by other nucleotide sequences in the sample. The V gene is TRBV30, the J gene TRBJ1-1; D is possibly TRBD1 (5 bases). There are 13 residues in the CDR3. The germline V and J ends were trimmed by 1 base and 2 bases, with 8 bases remaining between them. Looked up from germline, CDR1 is GTSNPN and CDR2 is SVGIG (reference sequence). In DNA form, the CDR3 reads TGTGCCTGGAGTGAGCAGGGTAACACTGAAGCTTTCTTT. As protein: CAWSEQGNTEAFF.

This chain links TRBV5-1 with TRBJ2-1; D unclear. This CDR3 comprises 14 residues. Between the trimmed V and J ends, which lost 4 bases and 6 bases, there was a span of 14 bases. Germline V gene lookup returns CDR1 SGHRS and CDR2 YFSETQ. This CDR3 is CASSTRERGNEQFF. DNA for the CDR3: TGCGCCAGCAGCACAAGAGAGAGAGGCAATGAGCAGTTCTTC.